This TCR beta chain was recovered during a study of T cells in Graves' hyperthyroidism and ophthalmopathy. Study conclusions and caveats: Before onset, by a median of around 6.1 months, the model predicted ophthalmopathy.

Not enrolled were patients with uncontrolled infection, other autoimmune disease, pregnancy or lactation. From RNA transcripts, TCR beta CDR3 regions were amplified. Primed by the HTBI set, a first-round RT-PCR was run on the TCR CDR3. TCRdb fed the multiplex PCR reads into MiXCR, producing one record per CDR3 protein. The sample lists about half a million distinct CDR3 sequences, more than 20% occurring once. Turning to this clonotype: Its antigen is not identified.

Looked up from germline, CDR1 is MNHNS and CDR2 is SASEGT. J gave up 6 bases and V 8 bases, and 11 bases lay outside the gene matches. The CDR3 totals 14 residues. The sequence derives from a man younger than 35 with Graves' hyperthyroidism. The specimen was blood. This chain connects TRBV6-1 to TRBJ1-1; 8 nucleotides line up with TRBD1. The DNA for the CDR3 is TGTGCCAGCGGTCCTCGGACAGGGTGGCCTGAAGCTTTCTTT. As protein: CASGPRTGWPEAFF.